The rows below give T cell receptor beta chains drawn from one sample of a study of cytomegalovirus exposure and HLA in healthy donors. Method: immunoSEQ multiplex PCR; TCRdb's copy keeps in-frame clones and lacks some. In the table there are over 65,000 clones, 75% of which are singletons. Sequenced input: PBMCs. The receptors stem from a woman aged 25 to 39 in good health and CMV-seropositive. The CDR3 runs from the conserved cysteine through the conserved F or W. The order of the fields is J gene, V gene, D gene, clone size, CDR3 length, CDR3 protein, CDR3 DNA. D genes are given only for firm matches. Clone sizes are given selectively: once, few, many, or a class where the clone is expanded.

J gene: TRBJ2-7; V gene: TRBV28; D gene: .; clone size: .; CDR3 length: 15; CDR3 protein: CASSSGGSVSYEQYF; CDR3 DNA: TGTGCCAGCAGTTCCGGGGGTAGCGTCTCCTACGAGCAGTACTTC
J gene: TRBJ1-1; V gene: TRBV28; D gene: .; clone size: .; CDR3 length: 11; CDR3 protein: CASSFFLEAFF; CDR3 DNA: TGTGCCAGCAGTTTTTTCCTCGAAGCTTTCTTT
J gene: TRBJ2-7; V gene: TRBV7-8; D gene: TRBD1; clone size: .; CDR3 length: 15; CDR3 protein: CASSLLDRGGYEQYF; CDR3 DNA: TGTGCCAGCAGCCTCCTGGACAGGGGGGGCTACGAGCAGTACTTC
J gene: TRBJ2-7; V gene: TRBV6-5; D gene: .; clone size: .; CDR3 length: 13; CDR3 protein: CASSYSRGYEQYF; CDR3 DNA: TGTGCCAGCAGTTACTCCAGGGGCTACGAGCAGTACTTC
J gene: TRBJ2-2; V gene: TRBV19; D gene: TRBD1; clone size: .; CDR3 length: 15; CDR3 protein: CASSIGTGWTGELFF; CDR3 DNA: TGTGCCAGTAGTATAGGGACAGGGTGGACCGGGGAGCTGTTTTTT
J gene: TRBJ2-7; V gene: TRBV6-5; D gene: TRBD1; clone size: .; CDR3 length: 15; CDR3 protein: CASSPNRDRGREQYF; CDR3 DNA: TGTGCCAGCAGCCCGAACCGGGACAGGGGGCGCGAGCAGTACTTC
J gene: TRBJ2-2; V gene: TRBV7-2; D gene: TRBD2; clone size: .; CDR3 length: 16; CDR3 protein: CASSLNGLAGLRELFF; CDR3 DNA: TGTGCCAGCAGCTTAAATGGACTAGCGGGGCTACGGGAGCTGTTTTTT
J gene: TRBJ2-7; V gene: TRBV7-8; D gene: .; clone size: .; CDR3 length: 13; CDR3 protein: CASSLTPVFEQYF; CDR3 DNA: TGTGCCAGCAGCCTCACACCAGTTTTCGAGCAGTACTTC
J gene: TRBJ2-2; V gene: TRBV9; D gene: TRBD2; clone size: .; CDR3 length: 18; CDR3 protein: CASSVDLGGSGGTGELFF; CDR3 DNA: TGTGCCAGCAGCGTAGATCTCGGGGGTAGCGGGGGCACCGGGGAGCTGTTTTTT
J gene: TRBJ2-1; V gene: TRBV25-1; D gene: TRBD1; clone size: .; CDR3 length: 16; CDR3 protein: CASSQEGALPWGEQFF; CDR3 DNA: TGTGCCAGCAGCCAAGAGGGGGCTCTGCCGTGGGGGGAGCAGTTCTTC
J gene: TRBJ2-7; V gene: TRBV11-2; D gene: .; clone size: .; CDR3 length: 13; CDR3 protein: CASSPRQGGEQYF; CDR3 DNA: TGTGCCAGCAGCCCCCGACAGGGAGGCGAGCAGTACTTC
J gene: TRBJ2-2; V gene: TRBV5-1; D gene: TRBD2; clone size: .; CDR3 length: 16; CDR3 protein: CASSTTSGANTGELFF; CDR3 DNA: TGCGCCAGCAGCACGACTAGCGGGGCTAACACCGGGGAGCTGTTTTTT
J gene: TRBJ1-4; V gene: TRBV2; D gene: .; clone size: .; CDR3 length: 16; CDR3 protein: CASSEPTSGANEKLFF; CDR3 DNA: TGTGCCAGCAGTGAGCCCACTTCGGGAGCTAATGAAAAACTGTTTTTT
J gene: TRBJ2-4; V gene: TRBV6-1; D gene: .; clone size: .; CDR3 length: 13; CDR3 protein: CASSRTKENIQYF; CDR3 DNA: TGTGCCAGCAGTAGGACTAAGGAAAACATTCAGTACTTC
J gene: TRBJ2-7; V gene: TRBV20-1; D gene: .; clone size: .; CDR3 length: 11; CDR3 protein: CSAPDAYEQYF; CDR3 DNA: TGCAGTGCGCCCGATGCGTACGAGCAGTACTTC
J gene: TRBJ2-1; V gene: TRBV7-6; D gene: .; clone size: .; CDR3 length: 14; CDR3 protein: CASSLVFRGHEQFF; CDR3 DNA: TGTGCCAGCAGCTTAGTATTTCGTGGCCATGAGCAGTTCTTC
J gene: TRBJ1-1; V gene: TRBV30; D gene: TRBD1; clone size: .; CDR3 length: 14; CDR3 protein: CAWSRTGGNTEAFF; CDR3 DNA: TGTGCCTGGAGTAGGACAGGGGGTAACACTGAAGCTTTCTTT
J gene: TRBJ1-2; V gene: TRBV4-3; D gene: TRBD1; clone size: .; CDR3 length: 15; CDR3 protein: CASSHTLTGGDGYTF; CDR3 DNA: TGCGCCAGCAGCCACACCCTGACAGGGGGCGATGGCTACACCTTC
J gene: TRBJ2-7; V gene: TRBV19; D gene: TRBD1; clone size: .; CDR3 length: 12; CDR3 protein: CASRGQAYEQYF; CDR3 DNA: TGTGCCAGTAGGGGACAGGCCTACGAGCAGTACTTC
J gene: TRBJ2-4; V gene: TRBV4-3; D gene: .; clone size: .; CDR3 length: 17; CDR3 protein: CASSQDWGGVRKNIQYF; CDR3 DNA: TGCGCCAGCAGCCAAGATTGGGGCGGAGTCCGCAAAAACATTCAGTACTTC
J gene: TRBJ2-5; V gene: TRBV5-1; D gene: TRBD2; clone size: .; CDR3 length: 16; CDR3 protein: CASSRAISGRRETQYF; CDR3 DNA: TGCGCCAGCAGCCGGGCGATTAGCGGGAGGAGGGAGACCCAGTACTTC
J gene: TRBJ2-3; V gene: TRBV7-2; D gene: TRBD2; clone size: .; CDR3 length: 16; CDR3 protein: CASSLYGTRGPDTQYF; CDR3 DNA: TGTGCCAGCAGCCTTTACGGGACTAGGGGCCCAGATACGCAGTATTTT
J gene: TRBJ1-2; V gene: TRBV5-4; D gene: TRBD1; clone size: few; CDR3 length: 14; CDR3 protein: CASSSPRGTGAYTF; CDR3 DNA: TGTGCCAGCAGCTCCCCAAGAGGGACAGGGGCCTACACCTTC
J gene: TRBJ1-2; V gene: TRBV6-1; D gene: TRBD1; clone size: .; CDR3 length: 16; CDR3 protein: CASSKASGTGGYGYTF; CDR3 DNA: TGTGCCAGCAGTAAAGCCTCCGGGACAGGAGGGTATGGCTACACCTTC
J gene: TRBJ2-3; V gene: TRBV10-3; D gene: TRBD2; clone size: .; CDR3 length: 16; CDR3 protein: CAISEPGLAGADTQYF; CDR3 DNA: TGTGCCATCAGTGAGCCGGGACTAGCGGGAGCAGATACGCAGTATTTT
J gene: TRBJ2-3; V gene: TRBV25-1; D gene: .; clone size: .; CDR3 length: 15; CDR3 protein: CASSVRGGGTDTQYF; CDR3 DNA: TGTGCCAGCAGCGTGAGGGGAGGGGGGACAGATACGCAGTATTTT
J gene: TRBJ2-5; V gene: TRBV5-4; D gene: .; clone size: few; CDR3 length: 14; CDR3 protein: CASRKGPGEETQYF; CDR3 DNA: TGTGCCAGCAGGAAGGGACCGGGGGAAGAGACCCAGTACTTC
J gene: TRBJ2-2; V gene: TRBV2; D gene: TRBD1; clone size: few; CDR3 length: 15; CDR3 protein: CASTEGTGDTGELFF; CDR3 DNA: TGTGCCAGTACCGAGGGGACAGGCGACACCGGGGAGCTGTTTTTT
J gene: TRBJ1-2; V gene: TRBV6-5; D gene: TRBD1; clone size: .; CDR3 length: 13; CDR3 protein: CASSYSGGRGYTF; CDR3 DNA: TGTGCCAGCAGTTACTCAGGGGGCCGTGGCTACACCTTC
J gene: TRBJ1-2; V gene: TRBV7-6; D gene: TRBD1; clone size: .; CDR3 length: 15; CDR3 protein: CASSLGTGVDYGYTF; CDR3 DNA: TGTGCCAGCAGCTTAGGGACAGGGGTTGACTATGGCTACACCTTC
J gene: TRBJ2-2; V gene: TRBV28; D gene: TRBD1; clone size: .; CDR3 length: 18; CDR3 protein: CASSLGPYRGDQDGELFF; CDR3 DNA: TGTGCCAGCAGTTTAGGCCCCTACAGGGGCGACCAGGACGGGGAGCTGTTTTTT
J gene: TRBJ1-2; V gene: TRBV10-2; D gene: .; clone size: .; CDR3 length: 18; CDR3 protein: CASSDVSGRVWRPFPYTF; CDR3 DNA: TGCGCCAGCAGTGATGTCTCCGGGAGGGTATGGCGACCCTTTCCGTACACCTTC